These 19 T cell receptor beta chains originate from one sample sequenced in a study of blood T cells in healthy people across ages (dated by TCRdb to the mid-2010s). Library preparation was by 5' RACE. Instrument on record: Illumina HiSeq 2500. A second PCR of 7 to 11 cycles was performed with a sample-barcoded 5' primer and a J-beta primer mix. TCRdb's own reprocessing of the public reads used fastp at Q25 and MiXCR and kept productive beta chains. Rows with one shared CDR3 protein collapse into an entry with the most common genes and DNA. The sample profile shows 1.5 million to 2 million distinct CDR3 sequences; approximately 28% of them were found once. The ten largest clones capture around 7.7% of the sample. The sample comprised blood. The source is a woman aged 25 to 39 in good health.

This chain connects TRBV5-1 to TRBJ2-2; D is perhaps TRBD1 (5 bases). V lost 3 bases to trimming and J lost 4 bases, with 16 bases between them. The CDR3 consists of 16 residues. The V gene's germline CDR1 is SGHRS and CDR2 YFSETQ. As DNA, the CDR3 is TGCGCCAGCAGCTATACCTCAGGGTCACCCACCGGGGAGCTGTTTTTT. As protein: CASSYTSGSPTGELFF.

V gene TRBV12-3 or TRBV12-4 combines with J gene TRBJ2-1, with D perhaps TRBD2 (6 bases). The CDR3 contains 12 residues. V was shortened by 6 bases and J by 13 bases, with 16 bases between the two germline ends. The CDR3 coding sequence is TGTGCCAGCAGCCCCGGGAGAGAGACCCAGTTCTTC. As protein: CASSPGRETQFF.

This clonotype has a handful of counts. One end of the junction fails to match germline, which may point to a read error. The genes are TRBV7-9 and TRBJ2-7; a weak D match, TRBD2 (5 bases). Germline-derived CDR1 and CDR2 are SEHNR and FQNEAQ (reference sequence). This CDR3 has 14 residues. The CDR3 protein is CAGSGETDSYEQYF. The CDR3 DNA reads TGTGCCGGCAGCGGAGAGACCGACTCCTACGAGCAGTACTTC.

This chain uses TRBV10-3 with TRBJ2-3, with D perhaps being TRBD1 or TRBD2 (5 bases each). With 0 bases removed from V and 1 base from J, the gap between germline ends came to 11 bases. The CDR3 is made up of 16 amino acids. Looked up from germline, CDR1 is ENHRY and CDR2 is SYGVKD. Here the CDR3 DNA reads TGTGCCATCAGTGAGTCGCCTAGCAGGGGCACAGATACGCAGTATTTT. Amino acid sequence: CAISESPSRGTDTQYF.

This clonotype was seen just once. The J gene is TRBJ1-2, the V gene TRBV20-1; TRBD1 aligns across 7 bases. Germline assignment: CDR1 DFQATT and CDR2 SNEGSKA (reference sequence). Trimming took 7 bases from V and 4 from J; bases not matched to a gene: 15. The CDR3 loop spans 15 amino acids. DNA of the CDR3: TGCAGTGTTGGCAGGTCGCAGGGGGTCGGCTATGGCTACACCTTC. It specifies CSVGRSQGVGYGYTF.

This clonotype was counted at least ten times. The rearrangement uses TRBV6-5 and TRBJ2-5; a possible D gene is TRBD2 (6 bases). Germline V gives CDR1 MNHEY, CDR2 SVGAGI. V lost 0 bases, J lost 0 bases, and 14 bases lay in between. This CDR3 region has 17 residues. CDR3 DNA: TGTGCCAGCAGTTACTCTCTTAGCGGTGTGTACCAAGAGACCCAGTACTTC. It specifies CASSYSLSGVYQETQYF.

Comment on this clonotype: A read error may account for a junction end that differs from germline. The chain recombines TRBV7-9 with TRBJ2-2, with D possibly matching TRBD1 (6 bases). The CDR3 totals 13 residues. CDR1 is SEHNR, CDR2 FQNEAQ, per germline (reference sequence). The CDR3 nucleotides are TGTGCCAGCAGTTTCAGGGGAACCGGGGAGCTGTTGTTT. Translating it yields CASSFRGTGELLF.

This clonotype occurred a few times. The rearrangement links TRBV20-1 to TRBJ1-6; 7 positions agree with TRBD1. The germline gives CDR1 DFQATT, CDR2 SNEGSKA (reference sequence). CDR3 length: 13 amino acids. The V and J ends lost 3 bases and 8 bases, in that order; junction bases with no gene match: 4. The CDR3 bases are TGCAGTGCTAGTAGTGACAGGGATTCACCCCTCCACTTT. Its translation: CSASSDRDSPLHF.

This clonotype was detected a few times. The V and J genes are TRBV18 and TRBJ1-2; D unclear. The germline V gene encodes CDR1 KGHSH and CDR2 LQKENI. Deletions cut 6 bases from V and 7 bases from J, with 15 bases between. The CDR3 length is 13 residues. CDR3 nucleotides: TGTGCCAGCTCCCCTTTTGTGGACGGTGGCTACACCTTC. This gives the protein CASSPFVDGGYTF. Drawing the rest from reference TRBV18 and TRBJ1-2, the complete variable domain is NAGVMQNPRHLVRRRGQEARLRCSPMKGHSHVYWYRQLPEEGLKFMVYLQKENIIDESGMPKERFSAEFPKEGPSILRIQQVVRGDSAAYFCASSPFVDGGYTFGSGTRLTVV.

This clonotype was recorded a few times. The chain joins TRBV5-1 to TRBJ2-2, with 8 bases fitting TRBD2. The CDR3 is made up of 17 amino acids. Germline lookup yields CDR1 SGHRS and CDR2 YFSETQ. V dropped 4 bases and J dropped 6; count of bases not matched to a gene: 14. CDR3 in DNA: TGCGCCAGCAGCCTCGGACTAGCCTTCCCTCCCCCCGGGGAGCTGTTTTTT. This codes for CASSLGLAFPPPGELFF.

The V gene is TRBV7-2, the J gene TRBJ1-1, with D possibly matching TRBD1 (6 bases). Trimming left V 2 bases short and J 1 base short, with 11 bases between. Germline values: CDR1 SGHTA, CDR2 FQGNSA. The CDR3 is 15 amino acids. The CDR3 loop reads CASSLSQGSNTEAFF. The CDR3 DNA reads TGTGCCAGCAGCTTATCCCAGGGGTCGAACACTGAAGCTTTCTTT.

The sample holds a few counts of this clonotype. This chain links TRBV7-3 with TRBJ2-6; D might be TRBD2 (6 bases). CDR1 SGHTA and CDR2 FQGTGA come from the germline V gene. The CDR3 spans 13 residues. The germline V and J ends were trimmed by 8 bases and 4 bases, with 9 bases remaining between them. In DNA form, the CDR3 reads TGTGCCAGCGGAGGGCTGGGGGCCAACGTCCTGACTTTC. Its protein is CASGGLGANVLTF.

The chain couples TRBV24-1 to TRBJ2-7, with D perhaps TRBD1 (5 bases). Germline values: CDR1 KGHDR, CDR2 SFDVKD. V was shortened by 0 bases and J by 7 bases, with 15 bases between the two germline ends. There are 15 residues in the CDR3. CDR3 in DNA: TGTGCCACCAGTGATTTGAGGCAGGGCTACAATGAGCAGTACTTC. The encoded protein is CATSDLRQGYNEQYF.

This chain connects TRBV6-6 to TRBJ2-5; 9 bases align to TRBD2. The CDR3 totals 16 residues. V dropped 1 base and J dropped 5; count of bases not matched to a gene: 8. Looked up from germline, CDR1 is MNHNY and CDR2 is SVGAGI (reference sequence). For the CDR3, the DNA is TGTGCCAGCAGTTACTGGTCAGCGGGGGGTGATGAGACCCAGTACTTC. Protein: CASSYWSAGGDETQYF.

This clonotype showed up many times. CDR3 nucleotide sequence: TGCGCCAGCAGCCCTGGGACTAGCGGGCGGGGGCTGGACATTCAGTACTTC. Translating it yields CASSPGTSGRGLDIQYF. The chain is built from TRBV10-2 and TRBJ2-4; TRBD2 aligns across 12 bases. Germline V lookup: CDR1 WSHSY, CDR2 SAAADI. This CDR3 region has 17 residues. V trimming: 6 bases; J trimming: 8 bases; junction bases outside the gene matches: 14.

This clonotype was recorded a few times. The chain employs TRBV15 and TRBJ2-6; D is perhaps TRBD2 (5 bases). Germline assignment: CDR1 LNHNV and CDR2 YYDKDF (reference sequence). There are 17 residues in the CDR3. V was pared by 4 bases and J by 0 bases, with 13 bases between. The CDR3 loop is CATSTGRELSGANVLTF. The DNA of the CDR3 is TGTGCCACCAGCACAGGACGGGAACTCTCTGGGGCCAACGTCCTGACTTTC.

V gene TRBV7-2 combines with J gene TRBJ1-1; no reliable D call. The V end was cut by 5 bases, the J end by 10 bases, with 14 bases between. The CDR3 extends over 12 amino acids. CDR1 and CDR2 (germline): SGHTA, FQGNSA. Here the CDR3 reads CASSHGGVGAFF. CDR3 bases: TGTGCCAGCAGCCACGGCGGGGTGGGAGCTTTCTTT.

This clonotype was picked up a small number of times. The DNA of the CDR3 is TGTGCCAGCAGCTTAACGTCGTATGGCTACGAGCAGTACTTC. It codes for CASSLTSYGYEQYF. The V and J genes are TRBV7-2 and TRBJ2-7; D remains unclear. V was clipped by 2 bases and J by 3 bases, with 11 bases between them. Germline V gene lookup returns CDR1 SGHTA and CDR2 FQGNSA. The CDR3 is 14 amino acids.

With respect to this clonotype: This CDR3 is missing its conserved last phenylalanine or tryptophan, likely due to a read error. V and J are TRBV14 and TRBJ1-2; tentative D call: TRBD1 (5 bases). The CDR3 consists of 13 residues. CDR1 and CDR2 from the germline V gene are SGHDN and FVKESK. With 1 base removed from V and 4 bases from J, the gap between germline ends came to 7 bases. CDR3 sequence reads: CASSQGQFYGYTL. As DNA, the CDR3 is TGTGCCAGCAGCCAAGGACAGTTCTATGGCTACACCCTC.